This paragraph reports one TCR beta chain. Its antigen is not known. MiXCR, run by TCRdb on the 5' RACE reads, gives a single entry per CDR3 protein. The table shows 600,000 to 850,000 distinct CDR3 sequences, with approximately 18% occurring only once. No donor was unhealthy or non-Caucasian. These data come from a study of identical twins. Regarding the study as a whole: Invariant T cells like MAIT and iNKT could partly confound the zero-insertion analyses.

Trimming stripped 1 base from V and 11 bases from J, with 20 bases between. Germline CDR1 and CDR2: DFQATT and SNEGSKA (reference sequence). The CDR3 is made up of 14 amino acids. The data were also submitted as part of a second study, on T cells expressing NK-cell markers. That source notes: There were four donors in whom these clonotypes also led the CD3+CD56-NKG2C+ fraction.

The sample taken for sequencing was PBMCs. The rearrangement uses TRBV20-1 and TRBJ1-2; D might be TRBD1 (5 bases). The TCR was taken from a young woman in good health. In nucleotides, the CDR3 is TGCAGTGCTAGAGGGGACGCCCGTGAATGGAGGTACACCTTC. This codes for CSARGDAREWRYTF.